This T cell receptor beta chain was obtained from a study of T cell changes during pregnancy in multiple sclerosis. The CDR3 has 10 amino acids. Looked up from germline, CDR1 is MNHNS and CDR2 is SASEGT. V was pared by 8 bases and J by 6 bases, with 7 bases between. The table came from immunoSEQ multiplex PCR; TCRdb's copy has only in-frame clones and leaves some out. The table records 85,000 to 100,000 clones, over 80% of them present only once. The gene calls are TRBV6-1 and TRBJ1-2; D unresolved. This receptor was obtained from a female donor with multiple sclerosis, enrolled in a pregnancy study. Sample: peripheral blood, taken in the first trimester of pregnancy. The CDR3 coding sequence is TGTGCCAGCTTATTTGATGGCTACACCTTC. It specifies CASLFDGYTF.